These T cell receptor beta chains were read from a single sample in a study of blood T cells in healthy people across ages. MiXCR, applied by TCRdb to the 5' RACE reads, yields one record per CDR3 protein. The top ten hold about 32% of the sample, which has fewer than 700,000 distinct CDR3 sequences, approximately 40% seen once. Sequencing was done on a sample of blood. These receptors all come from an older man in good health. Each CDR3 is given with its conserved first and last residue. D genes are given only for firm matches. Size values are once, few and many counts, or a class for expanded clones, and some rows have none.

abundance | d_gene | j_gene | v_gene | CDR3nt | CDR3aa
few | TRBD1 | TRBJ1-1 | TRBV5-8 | TGTGCCAGCAGTAGAGCCGGGACAGCGAACACTGAAGCTTTCTTT | CASSRAGTANTEAFF
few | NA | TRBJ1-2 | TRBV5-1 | TGCGCCAGCAGCTGTGAGGGATCTAATGGCTACACCTTC | CASSCEGSNGYTF
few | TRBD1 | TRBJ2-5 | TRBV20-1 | TGCAGTGCTAGCCCAAGGACAGGGACCGAGACCCAGTACTTC | CSASPRTGTETQYF
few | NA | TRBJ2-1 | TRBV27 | TGTGCCAGCAGTTTGACTGCGAGAGGCTCCTACAATGAGCAGTTCTTC | CASSLTARGSYNEQFF
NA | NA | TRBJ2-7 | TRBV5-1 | TGCGCCAGCAGCCCCTTTGCGGTTGACGAGCAGTACTTC | CASSPFAVDEQYF
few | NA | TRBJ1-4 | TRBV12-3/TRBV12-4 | TGTGCCAGCAGTCCTCCTCAGGGGTTCGGTGAAAAACTGTTTTTT | CASSPPQGFGEKLFF
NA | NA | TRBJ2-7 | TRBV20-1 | TGCGGTGCTAGGGAGGACAATGAGCAGTACTTC | CGAREDNEQYF
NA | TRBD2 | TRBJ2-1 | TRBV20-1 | TGCAGTGCCACTACTGGGGGGGGAACCTACAATGAGCAGTTCTTC | CSATTGGGTYNEQFF
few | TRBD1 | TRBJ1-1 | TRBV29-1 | TGCAGCGTCGAGACAGGGGTCACTGAAGCTTTCTTT | CSVETGVTEAFF
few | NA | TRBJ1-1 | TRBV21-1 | TGTGCCAGCAGCAAAGAGGGCAGGAGGAACACTGAAGCTTTCTTT | CASSKEGRRNTEAFF
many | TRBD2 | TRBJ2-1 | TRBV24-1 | TGTGCCACCAGCGGACTAGCGGGAATCCCCTACAATGAGCAGTTCTTC | CATSGLAGIPYNEQFF
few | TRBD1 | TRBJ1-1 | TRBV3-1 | TGTGCCAGCAGCCTAACCATGCAGGGGGCTGAAGCTTTCTTT | CASSLTMQGAEAFF
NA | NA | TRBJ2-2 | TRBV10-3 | TGTGCCATCATGGGGCAGAGTTCCACCGGGGAGCTGTTTTTT | CAIMGQSSTGELFF
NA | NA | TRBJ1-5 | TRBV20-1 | TGCAGTGCTACCGACAGTAAGGGACGGAATCAGCCCCAGCATTTT | CSATDSKGRNQPQHF
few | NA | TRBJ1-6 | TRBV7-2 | TGTGCCAGCAGCTCCGTCGGGGGAGGGGGATCACCCCTCCACTTT | CASSSVGGGGSPLHF
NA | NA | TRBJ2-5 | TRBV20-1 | TGCAGTGCTAGGCAGAGGGACGGGTACGGGCAGTACTTC | CSARQRDGYGQYF
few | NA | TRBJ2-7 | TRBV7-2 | TGTGCCAGCAGCTTAGCGACAGGATCAACCTACGAGCAGTACTTC | CASSLATGSTYEQYF
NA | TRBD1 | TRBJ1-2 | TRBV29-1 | TGCAGCGTTGAGGACAGGGGTATAGCTAACTATGGCTACACCTTC | CSVEDRGIANYGYTF
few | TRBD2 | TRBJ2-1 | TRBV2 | TGTGCCAGCAGTGATAATAGCGGGGGGGTGAATGAGCAGTTCTTC | CASSDNSGGVNEQFF
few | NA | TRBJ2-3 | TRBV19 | TGTGCCAGTAGTATACAGATAAGCACAGATACGCAGTATTTT | CASSIQISTDTQYF
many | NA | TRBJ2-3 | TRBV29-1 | TGCAGCGTGAGCCGGAGTGCTAGCACAGATACGCAGTATTTT | CSVSRSASTDTQYF
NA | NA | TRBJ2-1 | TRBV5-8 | TGTGCCAGCAGCTTGGGCACTAGTACCGGGGGTCTTGATGAGCAGTTCTTC | CASSLGTSTGGLDEQFF
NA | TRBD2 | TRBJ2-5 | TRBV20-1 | TGCAGTGCTAGAGATCGCCCGGGAGGAAAGGGTGAGCAGTACTTC | CSARDRPGGKGEQYF
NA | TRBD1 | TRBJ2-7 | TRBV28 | TGTGCCAGCTTTGGGACAGGGGCGTTGAGGCGAGCGGGATCCTACGAGCAGTACTTC | CASFGTGALRRAGSYEQYF
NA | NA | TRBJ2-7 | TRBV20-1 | TGCAGTGCTAGAGTGGCTAAGTCCTACAATGAGCAGTACTTC | CSARVAKSYNEQYF
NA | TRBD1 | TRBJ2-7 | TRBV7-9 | TGTGCCAGCAGCGCGATTCCGGGACAGGGGGTAGATTCCTACGAGCAGTACTTC | CASSAIPGQGVDSYEQYF
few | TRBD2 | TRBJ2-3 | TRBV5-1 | TGCGCCAGCAGCTTGGCCCCTAGCGGGGGCAGCACAGATACGCAGTATTTT | CASSLAPSGGSTDTQYF
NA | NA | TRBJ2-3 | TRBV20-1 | TGCAGTGCTAGAGGGGCGCTTTGGGGAGATACGCAGTATTTT | CSARGALWGDTQYF
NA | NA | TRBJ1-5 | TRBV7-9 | TGTGCCAGCAGCTTAGTAGAGGGCAGCAATCAGCCCCAGCATTTT | CASSLVEGSNQPQHF
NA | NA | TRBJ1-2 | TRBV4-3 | TGCGCCAGCAGCCCGCTGGGCGGATCTGGCTACACCTTC | CASSPLGGSGYTF
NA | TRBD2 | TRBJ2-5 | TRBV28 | TGTGCCAGCAGGAGCCTCACTGGCGGGGGGGCGGAGACCCAGTACTTC | CASRSLTGGGAETQYF
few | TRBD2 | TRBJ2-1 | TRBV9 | TGTGCCAGCAGCAGGGGACTAGCGGTCGACAATGAGCAGTTCTTC | CASSRGLAVDNEQFF
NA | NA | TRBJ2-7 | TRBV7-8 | TGTGCCAGCAGCCACTTGGGCAGGACCTACGAGCAGTACTTC | CASSHLGRTYEQYF
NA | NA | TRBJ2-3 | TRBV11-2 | TGTGCCAGCAGCCTACGTATAGTTGATACGCAGTATTTT | CASSLRIVDTQYF
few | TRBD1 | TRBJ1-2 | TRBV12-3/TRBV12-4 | TGTGCCAGCAGTGCCCCTCGACAGGGACACTATGGCTACACCTTC | CASSAPRQGHYGYTF
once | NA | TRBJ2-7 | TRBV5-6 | TGTGCCAGCAGCTTGAGGCCGAGGCCCTACTACGAGCAGTACTTC | CASSLRPRPYYEQYF
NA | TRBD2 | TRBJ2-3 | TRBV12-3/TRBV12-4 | TGTGCCAGCAGCCGACTAGCGGGGTTCAGCACAGATACGCAGTATTTT | CASSRLAGFSTDTQYF
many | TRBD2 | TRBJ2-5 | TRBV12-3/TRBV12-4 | TGTGCCAGCAGTTTAGCGGGAGGGCCCAGGACCCAGTACTTC | CASSLAGGPRTQYF
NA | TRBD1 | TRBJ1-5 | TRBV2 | TGTGCCAGCAGGGGACAGGTGGGTCAGCCCCAGCATTTT | CASRGQVGQPQHF
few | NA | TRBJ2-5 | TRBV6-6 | TGTGCCAGCAGTCTCACTAGACAGGTGCGAGAGACCCAGTACTTC | CASSLTRQVRETQYF
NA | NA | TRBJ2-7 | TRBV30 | TGTGCCTGGAGTGTACAGGTATACGAGCAGTACTTC | CAWSVQVYEQYF
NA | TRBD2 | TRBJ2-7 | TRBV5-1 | TGCGCCAGCAGCTTTGAAAGAGCGGGGGACGAGCAGTACTTC | CASSFERAGDEQYF
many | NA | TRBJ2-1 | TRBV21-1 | TGTGCCAGCAGCAAACAGGACAGATACAATGAGCAGTTCTTC | CASSKQDRYNEQFF
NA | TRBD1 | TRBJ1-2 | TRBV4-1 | TGCGCCAGCAGCCAAGCGGTCGGGACAGCTCCTAACTATGGCTACACCTTC | CASSQAVGTAPNYGYTF
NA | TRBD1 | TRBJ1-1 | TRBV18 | TGTGACAGCTCACCTCAACATGGACAGGGATCGAACACTGAAGCTTTCTTT | CDSSPQHGQGSNTEAFF
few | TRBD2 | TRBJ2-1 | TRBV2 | TGTGCCAGCAAGCTAGCGGGACCCAATGAGCAGTTCTTC | CASKLAGPNEQFF
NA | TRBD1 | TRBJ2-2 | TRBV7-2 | TGTGCCAGCAGCCCACGACAGGGAACGAACACCGGGGAGCTGTTTTTT | CASSPRQGTNTGELFF
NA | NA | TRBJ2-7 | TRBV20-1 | TGCAGTGCTAGGGCGGGGAGAAACCCGTACGAGCAGTACTTC | CSARAGRNPYEQYF
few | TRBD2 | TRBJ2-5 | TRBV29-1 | TGCAGCGCTCGGACTAGCAGGGAGACCCAGTACTTC | CSARTSRETQYF
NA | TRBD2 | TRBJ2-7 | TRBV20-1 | TGCAGTGCTAGAGATCGACGCGGGGGCTACGAGCAGTACTTC | CSARDRRGGYEQYF
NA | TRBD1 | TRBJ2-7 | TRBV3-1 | TGTGCCAACAGCCCTAGGACAGGGGCCTACGAGCAGTACTTC | CANSPRTGAYEQYF
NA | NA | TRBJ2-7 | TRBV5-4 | TGTGCCAGCAGCTCCGTGACCCAGACAAGCTCCTACGAGCAGTACTTC | CASSSVTQTSSYEQYF
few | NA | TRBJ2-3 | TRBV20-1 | TGCAGTGCTACGGCTGGGGGGAGTCGTGCAGATACGCAGTATTTT | CSATAGGSRADTQYF
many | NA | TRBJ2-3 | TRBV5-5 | TGTGCCAGCAGCTTGGAATTTGATACGCAGTATTTT | CASSLEFDTQYF
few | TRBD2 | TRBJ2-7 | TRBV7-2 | TGTGCCAGCAGCATAGGGCTAGCGGGGATCAGCGAGCAGTACTTC | CASSIGLAGISEQYF